These T cell receptor beta chains were read from a single sample in a study of cytomegalovirus exposure and HLA in healthy donors. Assay: immunoSEQ multiplex PCR; the TCRdb copy retains only in-frame clones and omits some. This sample has some 120,000 clones; 80% to 90% occur once, and the top ten carry roughly 4%. Sequenced material: PBMCs. Receptor source: a woman aged 40 to 50 in good health and CMV-seropositive. Each CDR3 is given with its conserved first and last residue. D genes are given only for firm matches. A row's size may be missing; if present it is once, few, many or a size class.

TRBJ2-1	-	TRBV28	-	TGTGCCAGCAGTTTTGCGGGATCAAATGAGCAGTTCTTC	CASSFAGSNEQFF
TRBJ1-4	-	TRBV30	-	TGTGCCTGGGCCGGGAACAATGAAAAACTGTTTTTT	CAWAGNNEKLFF
TRBJ2-1	once	TRBV5-1	TRBD2	TGCGCCAGCAGCCCGGGACTAGCGGGAGGTCTACGCAATGAGCAGTTCTTC	CASSPGLAGGLRNEQFF
TRBJ2-7	-	TRBV28	TRBD1	TGTGCCAGCAGCCTTGGGACAGGGACCTACGAGCAGTACTTC	CASSLGTGTYEQYF
TRBJ2-5	few	TRBV4-1	TRBD2	TGCGCCAGCAGCCAAGTTGTAGCGGGAGTCGAGACCCAGTACTTC	CASSQVVAGVETQYF
TRBJ2-7	once	TRBV27	-	TGTGCCAGCAGTTTAAGCGACTCCTACGAGCAGTACTTC	CASSLSDSYEQYF
TRBJ1-1	-	TRBV7-3	TRBD1	TGTGCCAGCAGCCCGATCGGGACAGGGGTCATGAACACTGAAGCTTTCTTT	CASSPIGTGVMNTEAFF
TRBJ1-4	-	TRBV11-2	-	TGTGCCAGCAGCTTAGAAAACCCAGGGGCTAATGAAAAACTGTTTTTT	CASSLENPGANEKLFF
TRBJ2-3	-	TRBV18	TRBD1	TGTGCCAGCTCACCACTCCGGGACAGGGGGGCAGATACGCAGTATTTT	CASSPLRDRGADTQYF
TRBJ2-5	few	TRBV11-2	-	TGTGCCAGCAGCTTAGGGAGCAGGGTCGGGGAGACCCAGTACTTC	CASSLGSRVGETQYF
TRBJ2-1	-	TRBV5-1	-	TGCGCCAGCAGCGGTGGGGCCGGGACTCCTGCCTACAATGAGCAGTTCTTC	CASSGGAGTPAYNEQFF
TRBJ2-7	-	TRBV6-1	-	TGTGCCAGCCACAACCTCAGGGAAGAGCAGTACTTC	CASHNLREEQYF
TRBJ2-3	once	TRBV9	TRBD2	TGTGCCAGCAGCGGGGGGACTAGCGGCACAGATACGCAGTATTTT	CASSGGTSGTDTQYF
TRBJ2-5	-	TRBV28	-	TGTGCCAGCAGCCGCGGACTGCGCCGATACTTC	CASSRGLRRYF
TRBJ1-1	-	TRBV19	-	TGTGCCAGTTCCTACCCCGGGGACACTGAAGCTTTCTTT	CASSYPGDTEAFF
TRBJ2-2	-	TRBV29-1	TRBD2	TGCAGCGTTGAATCTGGACTAGCTCGCCCCGGGGAGCTGTTTTTT	CSVESGLARPGELFF
TRBJ1-1	once	TRBV30	TRBD1	TGTGCCTGGAGTCCCGGACAGGGGGCGACTGAAGCTTTCTTT	CAWSPGQGATEAFF
TRBJ1-2	once	TRBV28	-	TGTGCCAGCAGTTCAGGACAGTGGACCTATGGCTACACCTTC	CASSSGQWTYGYTF
TRBJ2-7	-	TRBV4-3	TRBD2	TGCGCCAGCAGCCAAGATCCGGGACTAGCGGGAATCAGCTACGAGCAGTACTTC	CASSQDPGLAGISYEQYF
TRBJ2-1	-	TRBV4-1	-	TGCGCCAGCAGCCAAGTGGCCTCTGAGCAGTTCTTC	CASSQVASEQFF
TRBJ1-1	once	TRBV19	TRBD1	TGTGCCACCCAGGGACAGATGAACACTGAAGCTTTCTTT	CATQGQMNTEAFF
TRBJ1-5	once	TRBV9	-	TGTGCCAGCAGCGTAGATGTGGGCGATCAGCCCCAGCATTTT	CASSVDVGDQPQHF
TRBJ1-2	-	TRBV6-5	-	TGTGCCAGCAGTTACAAACAGCCAAAGAACTATGGCTACACCTTC	CASSYKQPKNYGYTF
TRBJ1-1	-	TRBV6-6	-	TGTGCCAGCAGTTCAACCGTGACAGGGAACACTGAAGCTTTCTTT	CASSSTVTGNTEAFF
TRBJ1-4	-	TRBV10-2	-	TGCGCCAGCAGACTCCGGGCCGGAGGAAATGAAAAACTGTTTTTT	CASRLRAGGNEKLFF
TRBJ2-1	-	TRBV29-1	-	TGCAGCGTGCACAGGAGAGGCTACAATGAGCAGTTCTTC	CSVHRRGYNEQFF
TRBJ1-1	-	TRBV10-1	-	TGCGCCAGCAGTGAGTTGCGGAACACTGAAGCTTTCTTT	CASSELRNTEAFF
TRBJ1-1	-	TRBV27	-	TGTGCCAGCAGTTTGAGGGCAGCGAACACTGAAGCTTTCTTT	CASSLRAANTEAFF
TRBJ2-5	-	TRBV2	TRBD2	TGTGCCAGCAGTCGGCTAGCGGGAGAGCAAGAGACCCAGTACTTC	CASSRLAGEQETQYF
TRBJ2-1	-	TRBV11-2	TRBD2	TGTGCCAGCAGCCAACTAGCGGGAGGCTCCTACAATGAGCAGTTCTTC	CASSQLAGGSYNEQFF
TRBJ2-7	once	TRBV19	TRBD2	TGTGCCAGTAGTCACGCGGGAGAAACCTACGAGCAGTACTTC	CASSHAGETYEQYF
TRBJ2-7	-	TRBV7-9	TRBD2	TGTGCCAGCAGCTACTCCGGGAGGGGGTTATCCTACGAGCAGTACTTC	CASSYSGRGLSYEQYF
TRBJ2-1	-	TRBV6-5	TRBD2	TGTGCCAGCAGGCGTAGCGGGCTGGCCTACAATGAGCAGTTCTTC	CASRRSGLAYNEQFF
TRBJ2-3	-	TRBV9	-	TGTGCCAGCAGCGTAGCTTCCAGCGGAACAGATACGCAGTATTTT	CASSVASSGTDTQYF
TRBJ2-1	-	TRBV9	-	TGTGCCAGCTCCCGGGGTAGCGGTGGTGAGCAGTTCTTC	CASSRGSGGEQFF
TRBJ1-1	-	TRBV5-1	TRBD1	TGCGCCAGCGGACAACCGGGACAGGGTAGTGTTGAAGCTTTCTTT	CASGQPGQGSVEAFF
TRBJ2-1	-	TRBV10-2	TRBD2	TGCGCCAGCAGTGAGTTCGCTAGCGGGAGAGGCAATGAGCAGTTCTTC	CASSEFASGRGNEQFF
TRBJ2-7	-	TRBV4-1	TRBD1	TGCGCCAGCAGCCAAGTAAGACAGGGTATCAACGAGCAGTACTTC	CASSQVRQGINEQYF